The rows below give T cell receptor beta chains drawn from one sample of a study of T cell changes during pregnancy in multiple sclerosis. Method: immunoSEQ multiplex PCR; TCRdb's copy keeps in-frame clones and lacks some. The table lists some 100,000 clones, about 94% of them singletons. Sequencing used peripheral blood, obtained before pregnancy. These receptors were obtained from a female donor with multiple sclerosis, enrolled in a pregnancy study. CDR3s include the opening cysteine and the closing phenylalanine or tryptophan. A D gene is named only where the DNA matches it firmly. Clone size is given for some rows only: seen once, a few or many times, or a class if the clone is expanded.

abundance: .; j_gene: TRBJ1-4; d_gene: TRBD1; v_gene: TRBV19; CDR3nt: TGTGCCAGTAGTACCCCTTGGGACAGAGCTAGAGAAAAACTGTTTTTT; CDR3aa: CASSTPWDRAREKLFF
abundance: .; j_gene: TRBJ1-2; d_gene: TRBD1; v_gene: TRBV27; CDR3nt: TGTGCCAGCAGTCCCCACAGGGGTCTAAACTATGGCTACACCTTC; CDR3aa: CASSPHRGLNYGYTF
abundance: .; j_gene: TRBJ2-3; d_gene: TRBD2; v_gene: TRBV28; CDR3nt: TGTGCCAGCAGCGTAGCGGGAGATATGGCGGATACGCAGTATTTT; CDR3aa: CASSVAGDMADTQYF
abundance: .; j_gene: TRBJ2-2; d_gene: TRBD1; v_gene: TRBV29-1; CDR3nt: TGCAGCGTGGACAGGGATGGGAACACCGGGGAGCTGTTTTTT; CDR3aa: CSVDRDGNTGELFF
abundance: .; j_gene: TRBJ1-1; d_gene: TRBD1; v_gene: TRBV18; CDR3nt: TGTGCCAGCTCACCCCTGGATTGGACAGGGAGGATGAACACTGAAGCTTTCTTT; CDR3aa: CASSPLDWTGRMNTEAFF
abundance: few; j_gene: TRBJ2-3; d_gene: .; v_gene: TRBV2; CDR3nt: TGTGCCAGCACCACGCACAGAGCAGATACGCAGTATTTT; CDR3aa: CASTTHRADTQYF
abundance: .; j_gene: TRBJ1-1; d_gene: .; v_gene: TRBV2; CDR3nt: TGTGCCAGCAGCTTAGTCCTGGGGGCGGTCACTGAAGCTTTCTTT; CDR3aa: CASSLVLGAVTEAFF
abundance: .; j_gene: TRBJ2-1; d_gene: TRBD2; v_gene: TRBV19; CDR3nt: TGTGCCAGTACCCTGGGACTAGCGGCCTACAATGAGCAGTTCTTC; CDR3aa: CASTLGLAAYNEQFF
abundance: .; j_gene: TRBJ2-7; d_gene: TRBD2; v_gene: TRBV4-2; CDR3nt: TGTGCCAGCAGCCAATTAGCGGGAGATCGGTACGAGCAGTACTTC; CDR3aa: CASSQLAGDRYEQYF
abundance: .; j_gene: TRBJ1-1; d_gene: TRBD1; v_gene: TRBV19; CDR3nt: TGTGCCAGTAGTATAGACATACCCCGAGGGACAGCCTGGAACACTGAAGCTTTCTTT; CDR3aa: CASSIDIPRGTAWNTEAFF
abundance: .; j_gene: TRBJ1-1; d_gene: .; v_gene: TRBV7-2; CDR3nt: TGTGCCAGCAGCCCAGCCCTGAGGCCCAACACTGAAGCTTTCTTT; CDR3aa: CASSPALRPNTEAFF
abundance: .; j_gene: TRBJ2-3; d_gene: .; v_gene: TRBV30; CDR3nt: TGTGCCTGGGAGCCCCAGGGAGGATTCACAGATACGCAGTATTTT; CDR3aa: CAWEPQGGFTDTQYF
abundance: .; j_gene: TRBJ2-3; d_gene: TRBD2; v_gene: TRBV18; CDR3nt: TGTGCCAGCTCACCACTCCTAACGGGGGGAGATACGCAGTATTTT; CDR3aa: CASSPLLTGGDTQYF
abundance: .; j_gene: TRBJ1-1; d_gene: TRBD1; v_gene: TRBV28; CDR3nt: TGTGCCAGCAGTTTATGGACAGGGGGCAAGCGAGCTTTCTTT; CDR3aa: CASSLWTGGKRAFF
abundance: .; j_gene: TRBJ2-7; d_gene: .; v_gene: TRBV5-4; CDR3nt: TGTGCCAGCAGCTGGGGGGTCCAGTACGAGCAGTACTTC; CDR3aa: CASSWGVQYEQYF